This T cell receptor beta chain was recovered during a study of cytomegalovirus exposure and HLA in healthy donors. 60 Vbeta and 13 Jbeta primers were used in PCR. Clones were read by immunoSEQ multiplex PCR, and TCRdb kept only the in-frame ones, dropping some. The sample has 100,000 to 150,000 clones; approximately 75% are singletons. The CDR3 is made up of 14 amino acids. The V and J ends lost 5 bases and 9 bases, in that order; junction bases with no gene match: 8. From germline, CDR1 is SGHTA and CDR2 FQGNSA. Healthy donors of bone marrow made up the group. Though probably carrying unrecorded immune exposures, donors were nominally healthy at sampling.

The chain combines TRBV7-2 with TRBJ1-2; 11 bases line up with TRBD1. Sequencing was performed on PBMCs. This receptor was taken from a man aged 50-60 years in good health and CMV-seropositive. The CDR3 loop reads CASSIHRDRGSYTF. Here the CDR3 DNA reads TGTGCCAGCAGCATCCACCGGGACAGGGGGAGCTACACCTTC.